A single sample is the source of the 12 T cell receptor beta chains below, sequenced in a study of response to subunit inactivated influenza vaccine. TCRdb independently ran MiXCR on the RT-PCR reads; one entry per CDR3 protein. The data hold 250,000 to 350,000 distinct CDR3 sequences, with around 22% observed a single time. Sequencing was performed on PBMCs from blood, taken around 22 months after vaccination. The receptors originated from a man aged 50 to 69 who received an inactivated influenza vaccine.

The genes are TRBV7-9 and TRBJ2-5; D is uncertain. Trimming pared 4 bases from V and 2 bases from J, leaving 17 bases between. The V gene's germline CDR1 is SEHNR and CDR2 FQNEAQ (reference sequence). This CDR3 is 16 amino acids long. The CDR3 DNA reads TGTGCCAGCAGCTCGACCCCTATTTTTACTCAAGAGACCCAGTACTTC. It yields the protein CASSSTPIFTQETQYF.

This clonotype was recorded many times. V and J are TRBV12-3 or TRBV12-4 and TRBJ1-6; TRBD1 might be the D (6 bases). CDR3 length: 16 amino acids. Trimming left V 4 bases short and J 9 bases short, with 19 bases between. CDR3 in amino acids: CASSSAGVQTSSPLHF. DNA for the CDR3: TGTGCCAGCAGTTCCGCAGGGGTCCAGACCAGTTCACCCCTCCACTTT.

The chain employs TRBV3-1 and TRBJ1-2; no firm D call. The CDR3 is 13 residues long. The germline gives CDR1 LGHDT, CDR2 YNNKEL (reference sequence). Trimming left V 3 bases short and J 6 bases short, with 11 bases between. The CDR3 region has the DNA TGTGCCAGCAGCCATCGGTCCAGCCATGGCTACACCTTC. It translates to CASSHRSSHGYTF.

The V call is TRBV6-1, the J call TRBJ1-6; D gene unclear. V was shortened by 2 bases and J by 7 bases, with 9 bases between the two germline ends. The CDR3 sequence is 14 residues long. Germline assignment: CDR1 MNHNS and CDR2 SASEGT. The CDR3 DNA follows: TGTGCCAGCAGTGAAAAATTGGGAAATTCACCCCTCCACTTT. Its protein is CASSEKLGNSPLHF.

The J gene is TRBJ1-6, the V gene TRBV5-6; weak D call: TRBD1 (6 bases). V was clipped by 0 bases and J by 14 bases, with 12 bases between them. The CDR3 sequence is 13 residues long. The V gene's germline CDR1 is SGHDT and CDR2 YYEEEE. The CDR3 bases are TGTGCCAGCAGCTTGGGCGCAGGGGCGACCCTCCACTTT. The encoded protein is CASSLGAGATLHF.

This clonotype was counted at least ten times. This rearrangement joins TRBV20-1 to TRBJ2-4, with D uncertain. This CDR3 comprises 13 residues. Germline CDR1 and CDR2: DFQATT and SNEGSKA (reference sequence). V lost 6 bases and J 4 bases, leaving 13 bases between the germline ends. CDR3 loop: CSAGWAPKNIQYF. In nucleotides, the CDR3 is TGCAGTGCAGGGTGGGCGCCAAAAAACATTCAGTACTTC.

This clonotype showed up just a few times. The chain carries TRBV3-1 and TRBJ2-2; the D is unclear. CDR3 length equals 14 residues. Trimming removed 0 bases at V and 3 bases at J, with 5 bases between. Germline V gives CDR1 LGHDT, CDR2 YNNKEL (reference sequence). CDR3 protein: CASSQDSYTGELFF. CDR3 DNA: TGTGCCAGCAGCCAAGATAGCTACACCGGGGAGCTGTTTTTT.

The chain employs TRBV4-1 and TRBJ1-1; maybe TRBD1 (6 bases). This CDR3 is built from 18 residues. The germline V and J ends were trimmed by 1 base and 1 base, with 19 bases remaining between them. The germline CDR1 and CDR2 sequences are MGHRA and YSYEKL. CDR3 coding DNA: TGCGCCAGCAGCCAAGCCTGGTTTTATACAGGGAAGAACACTGAAGCTTTCTTT. Translating gives CASSQAWFYTGKNTEAFF.

This clonotype was observed a handful of times. The rearrangement links TRBV20-1 to TRBJ1-1; D is perhaps TRBD1 (5 bases). Germline assignment: CDR1 DFQATT and CDR2 SNEGSKA (reference sequence). V shed 4 bases and J shed 1 base, with 10 bases lying between them. The CDR3 covers 13 residues. CDR3 sequence (DNA): TGCAGTGCTACTGCAACAGGGAACACTGAAGCTTTCTTT. Translated: CSATATGNTEAFF.

This chain joins TRBV28 and TRBJ2-5; D uncertain. CDR1 and CDR2 from the germline V gene are MDHEN and SYDVKM. Trimming took off 10 bases at V and 6 bases at J, with 15 bases between the two ends. This CDR3 is 12 amino acids long. The CDR3 spells CATTSSRKTQYF. The CDR3 nucleotides are TGTGCCACCACATCGTCCCGCAAGACCCAGTACTTC.

This clonotype was counted only a few times. The rearrangement links TRBV7-8 to TRBJ2-1; a possible D gene is TRBD2 (6 bases). The CDR3 has 14 amino acids. With 5 bases removed from V and 7 bases from J, the gap between germline ends came to 15 bases. Per germline, CDR1 SGHVS and CDR2 FQNEAQ. This CDR3 is CASSPERLVNEQFF. The CDR3 DNA follows: TGTGCCAGCAGCCCGGAACGACTAGTAAATGAGCAGTTCTTC.

This clonotype was counted between two and nine times. The chain combines TRBV24-1 with TRBJ1-5; 11 bases match TRBD1. The CDR3 has 15 amino acids. V shed 5 bases, J shed 4 bases, and the junction held 3 bases outside the gene matches. Germline V gene data show CDR1 as KGHDR and CDR2 as SFDVKD. The CDR3 spells CATSGTGGLNQPQHF. In nucleotides, the CDR3 is TGTGCCACCAGTGGGACAGGGGGCTTGAATCAGCCCCAGCATTTT.